The rows below give T cell receptor beta chains drawn from one sample of a study of T cells in Graves' hyperthyroidism and ophthalmopathy. TCRdb re-analysed the multiplex PCR reads in MiXCR, keeping a single row per CDR3 protein. This table has roughly 580,000 distinct CDR3 sequences, around 42% appearing once. Sequenced input: peripheral blood or thyroid tissue (not recorded which). These receptors came from a woman between 18 and 29 years old with Graves' hyperthyroidism. Each CDR3 is given with its conserved first and last residue. Fields, in order: clone size, D gene, J gene, V gene, CDR3 DNA, CDR3 protein. The D gene is left open where the match is weak. Size values are once, few and many counts, or a class for expanded clones, and some rows have none.

abundance: many; d_gene: .; j_gene: TRBJ2-7; v_gene: TRBV5-1; CDR3nt: TGCGCCAGCAGCCTTGGGACTGAAACCTACGAGCAGTACTTC; CDR3aa: CASSLGTETYEQYF
abundance: many; d_gene: .; j_gene: TRBJ1-2; v_gene: TRBV29-1; CDR3nt: TGCAGCGTTGAAAATCGGGGGCCAGAACTCTATGGCTACACCTTC; CDR3aa: CSVENRGPELYGYTF
abundance: .; d_gene: TRBD2; j_gene: TRBJ2-7; v_gene: TRBV6-5; CDR3nt: TGTGCCATCAGTTACTCAGTAGCGGGCCTCTCCTACGAGCAGTACTTC; CDR3aa: CAISYSVAGLSYEQYF
abundance: .; d_gene: .; j_gene: TRBJ2-7; v_gene: TRBV7-9; CDR3nt: TGTGCCAGCAGGATCAGGGGCGCAGTCAACGAGCAGTACTTC; CDR3aa: CASRIRGAVNEQYF
abundance: few; d_gene: .; j_gene: TRBJ1-2; v_gene: TRBV7-9; CDR3nt: TGTGCCAGCAGTTACTCGCGTAGGCCCTATGGCTACACCTTC; CDR3aa: CASSYSRRPYGYTF
abundance: few; d_gene: .; j_gene: TRBJ1-2; v_gene: TRBV12-3/TRBV12-4; CDR3nt: TGTGCCAGCACCCCTCGGCGTTACTATGGCTACACCTTC; CDR3aa: CASTPRRYYGYTF
abundance: few; d_gene: .; j_gene: TRBJ1-2; v_gene: TRBV6-1; CDR3nt: TGTGCCAGCAGTGAACTAATGACGACAGGTGGAGATGGCTACACCTTC; CDR3aa: CASSELMTTGGDGYTF
abundance: .; d_gene: .; j_gene: TRBJ2-5; v_gene: TRBV7-9; CDR3nt: TGTGCCAGCAGGTTGGGGGGCCAAGAGACCCAGTACTTC; CDR3aa: CASRLGGQETQYF
abundance: .; d_gene: .; j_gene: TRBJ2-7; v_gene: TRBV10-3; CDR3nt: TGTGCCATCAGTGAAGGGGGTGAGGAGCAGTACTTC; CDR3aa: CAISEGGEEQYF
abundance: .; d_gene: .; j_gene: TRBJ1-4; v_gene: TRBV25-1; CDR3nt: TGTGCCTGGGCCTTCCGAAGCGGAACTAATGAAAAACTGTTTTTT; CDR3aa: CAWAFRSGTNEKLFF
abundance: .; d_gene: TRBD2; j_gene: TRBJ2-1; v_gene: TRBV7-9; CDR3nt: TGTGCCAGCAGCTTAGGCCTAGCGGACAACAATGAGCAGTTCTTC; CDR3aa: CASSLGLADNNEQFF
abundance: once; d_gene: TRBD1; j_gene: TRBJ2-5; v_gene: TRBV10-3; CDR3nt: TGTGCCAACAGCGTAGTTGGGCAGGGGGCTGAGACCCAGTACTTC; CDR3aa: CANSVVGQGAETQYF
abundance: .; d_gene: TRBD1; j_gene: TRBJ1-1; v_gene: TRBV13; CDR3nt: TGTGCCAGCAGCTCAGGGACAGCGAGTATTCATGAAGCTTTCTTT; CDR3aa: CASSSGTASIHEAFF
abundance: .; d_gene: .; j_gene: TRBJ2-7; v_gene: TRBV5-1; CDR3nt: TGCATCAGCAGCTCCCGAGGTGGAGACGAGCAGTACTTC; CDR3aa: CISSSRGGDEQYF
abundance: .; d_gene: .; j_gene: TRBJ1-5; v_gene: TRBV20-1; CDR3nt: TGCAGTGCTAGAGCCCGAGGGCCCCAGCATTTT; CDR3aa: CSARARGPQHF
abundance: .; d_gene: TRBD1; j_gene: TRBJ2-7; v_gene: TRBV2; CDR3nt: TGTGCCAGCAGTCCGGGACAGGGACCCATCGAGCAGTACTTC; CDR3aa: CASSPGQGPIEQYF
abundance: many; d_gene: TRBD2; j_gene: TRBJ2-5; v_gene: TRBV7-6; CDR3nt: TGTGCCAGCAGCCACCGACTAGCGGTCCTGGAGACCCAGTACTTC; CDR3aa: CASSHRLAVLETQYF
abundance: .; d_gene: .; j_gene: TRBJ2-7; v_gene: TRBV6-1; CDR3nt: TGTGCCAGCAGTGGCGGGACAGACCCTTCCTACGAGCAGTACTTC; CDR3aa: CASSGGTDPSYEQYF
abundance: many; d_gene: TRBD1; j_gene: TRBJ1-6; v_gene: TRBV29-1; CDR3nt: TGCAGCGTTGACCAGGGGGCGCGAGCGGATTCACCCCTCCACTTT; CDR3aa: CSVDQGARADSPLHF
abundance: many; d_gene: .; j_gene: TRBJ1-5; v_gene: TRBV25-1; CDR3nt: TGTGCCAGCAGTGAAGGTGGAGGGGACCAGCCCCAGCATTTT; CDR3aa: CASSEGGGDQPQHF
abundance: few; d_gene: .; j_gene: TRBJ2-3; v_gene: TRBV29-1; CDR3nt: TGCAGCGTTGACAGTCGGGGAACCAGCACAGATACGCAGTATTTT; CDR3aa: CSVDSRGTSTDTQYF
abundance: .; d_gene: .; j_gene: TRBJ1-1; v_gene: TRBV7-2; CDR3nt: TGTGCCAGCAGCTTCGGCAGGACAAACACTGAAGCTTTCTTT; CDR3aa: CASSFGRTNTEAFF
abundance: many; d_gene: .; j_gene: TRBJ1-4; v_gene: TRBV7-9; CDR3nt: TGTGCCAGCAGCCAACCCGACGGAAATGAAAAACTGTTTTTT; CDR3aa: CASSQPDGNEKLFF
abundance: many; d_gene: TRBD1; j_gene: TRBJ1-5; v_gene: TRBV24-1; CDR3nt: TGTGCCACCAGTGATTCTCGGGACAGAGGTAATCAGCCCCAGCATTTT; CDR3aa: CATSDSRDRGNQPQHF
abundance: .; d_gene: .; j_gene: TRBJ1-4; v_gene: TRBV7-2; CDR3nt: TGTGCCAGCAGCGCAGGGACCGGGTCCAGTGAAAAACTGTTTTTT; CDR3aa: CASSAGTGSSEKLFF
abundance: .; d_gene: .; j_gene: TRBJ1-2; v_gene: TRBV9; CDR3nt: TGTGCCAGCAGTGAGAGATTAAACTATGGCTACACCTTC; CDR3aa: CASSERLNYGYTF
abundance: .; d_gene: TRBD1; j_gene: TRBJ2-6; v_gene: TRBV7-3; CDR3nt: TGTGCCAGCTCCGGGACAGGGGCCCACTCTGGGGCCAACGTCCTGACTTTC; CDR3aa: CASSGTGAHSGANVLTF
abundance: once; d_gene: .; j_gene: TRBJ1-1; v_gene: TRBV20-1; CDR3nt: TGCAGTGCCGGGACGGCGAAGATGAACACTGAAGCTTTCTTT; CDR3aa: CSAGTAKMNTEAFF
abundance: few; d_gene: TRBD2; j_gene: TRBJ2-2; v_gene: TRBV2; CDR3nt: TGTGCCAGCAGCCAAGATAGGACTAGCCGCAACACCGGGGAGCTGTTTTTT; CDR3aa: CASSQDRTSRNTGELFF
abundance: few; d_gene: .; j_gene: TRBJ2-7; v_gene: TRBV9; CDR3nt: TGTGCCAGCAGCCCCCCGGCAGGGAACTACGAGCAGTACTTC; CDR3aa: CASSPPAGNYEQYF
abundance: few; d_gene: .; j_gene: TRBJ2-7; v_gene: TRBV5-1; CDR3nt: TGCGCCAGCAGCTTGCAATTGTCCTACGAGCAGTACTTC; CDR3aa: CASSLQLSYEQYF
abundance: .; d_gene: .; j_gene: TRBJ2-5; v_gene: TRBV2; CDR3nt: TGTGCCAGCTTAGCATCAAGGCCCGGAGAGACCCAGTACTTC; CDR3aa: CASLASRPGETQYF
abundance: .; d_gene: TRBD2; j_gene: TRBJ2-7; v_gene: TRBV7-8; CDR3nt: TGTGCCAGCAGCTTGGATGGGACTAGCGGGAGTTGGTCCTACGAGCAGTACTTC; CDR3aa: CASSLDGTSGSWSYEQYF
abundance: .; d_gene: TRBD1; j_gene: TRBJ2-5; v_gene: TRBV25-1; CDR3nt: TGTGCCAGCAGTTGGTTGACAGGGAGTGTGGAGACCCAGTACTTC; CDR3aa: CASSWLTGSVETQYF
abundance: .; d_gene: .; j_gene: TRBJ2-7; v_gene: TRBV2; CDR3nt: TGTGCCAGCAGCCAAGGACTACCCTCCTACGAGCAGTACTTC; CDR3aa: CASSQGLPSYEQYF
abundance: .; d_gene: TRBD2; j_gene: TRBJ2-7; v_gene: TRBV14; CDR3nt: TGTGCCAGCAGCCCCGGTTCTGCGGGAGATGGCTACGAGCAGTACTTC; CDR3aa: CASSPGSAGDGYEQYF
abundance: .; d_gene: .; j_gene: TRBJ2-7; v_gene: TRBV2; CDR3nt: TGTGCCAGCAGAGACAGTTTCGGTCCCTCCTACGAGCAGTACTTC; CDR3aa: CASRDSFGPSYEQYF
abundance: .; d_gene: .; j_gene: TRBJ2-3; v_gene: TRBV24-1; CDR3nt: TGTGCCAGCAGGGGACCCAAAGATACGCAGTATTTT; CDR3aa: CASRGPKDTQYF
abundance: .; d_gene: .; j_gene: TRBJ1-4; v_gene: TRBV25-1; CDR3nt: TGTGCCAGCAGTGAATATTGGTCTAGCGGGGCGCAGGAAAAACTGTTTTTT; CDR3aa: CASSEYWSSGAQEKLFF
abundance: .; d_gene: TRBD1; j_gene: TRBJ1-2; v_gene: TRBV10-2; CDR3nt: TGCGCCAGCAGCTTTGGACAGGGTTTAAGCTATGGCTACACCTTC; CDR3aa: CASSFGQGLSYGYTF
abundance: many; d_gene: .; j_gene: TRBJ1-1; v_gene: TRBV15; CDR3nt: TGTGCCACCAGCAGCGGGGACAACGAAGCTTTCTTT; CDR3aa: CATSSGDNEAFF
abundance: many; d_gene: .; j_gene: TRBJ2-7; v_gene: TRBV24-1; CDR3nt: TGTGCCACCAGTGATTCCGGACAGACCAACTACGAGCAGTACTTC; CDR3aa: CATSDSGQTNYEQYF
abundance: .; d_gene: TRBD1; j_gene: TRBJ2-7; v_gene: TRBV7-9; CDR3nt: TGTGCCAGCTCACCTCGGACAGGGACCACCTACGAGCAGTACTTC; CDR3aa: CASSPRTGTTYEQYF
abundance: .; d_gene: .; j_gene: TRBJ1-5; v_gene: TRBV7-8; CDR3nt: TGTGCCAGCAGCCTCCTCCTTGACAGATATAGCAATCAGCCCCAGCATTTT; CDR3aa: CASSLLLDRYSNQPQHF
abundance: .; d_gene: TRBD1; j_gene: TRBJ1-6; v_gene: TRBV11-1; CDR3nt: TGTGCCAGTCATCCGGGACAGGTCGGTTCACCCCTCCACTTT; CDR3aa: CASHPGQVGSPLHF
abundance: many; d_gene: TRBD1; j_gene: TRBJ1-2; v_gene: TRBV7-2; CDR3nt: TGTGCCAGCAGCTTAGGGACAGGGACCACCTTC; CDR3aa: CASSLGTGTTF
abundance: many; d_gene: .; j_gene: TRBJ1-1; v_gene: TRBV2; CDR3nt: TGTGCCTGGGGGTCGGGCACTGAAGCTTTCTTT; CDR3aa: CAWGSGTEAFF
abundance: .; d_gene: .; j_gene: TRBJ1-1; v_gene: TRBV7-9; CDR3nt: TGTGCCAGCAGCTTATCCCAGACAGGGAACACTGAAGCTTTCTTT; CDR3aa: CASSLSQTGNTEAFF
abundance: .; d_gene: .; j_gene: TRBJ1-5; v_gene: TRBV12-1; CDR3nt: TGTGCCAGCAGCTTTACCGGGGCGGCAGGGCTCAATCAGCCCCAGCATTTT; CDR3aa: CASSFTGAAGLNQPQHF
abundance: many; d_gene: TRBD1; j_gene: TRBJ2-5; v_gene: TRBV24-1; CDR3nt: TGTGCCACCAGTGATGCCTCGGACAGGGGTGAGACCCAGTACTTC; CDR3aa: CATSDASDRGETQYF
abundance: .; d_gene: .; j_gene: TRBJ1-1; v_gene: TRBV7-9; CDR3nt: TGTGCCAGCAGCTTAAGGGAGACAGGCGCTACTGAAGCTTTCTTT; CDR3aa: CASSLRETGATEAFF
abundance: .; d_gene: .; j_gene: TRBJ1-4; v_gene: TRBV12-3/TRBV12-4; CDR3nt: TGTGCCAGCAGCTTAGGGACGGAAGTTAATGAAAAACTGTTTTTT; CDR3aa: CASSLGTEVNEKLFF
abundance: .; d_gene: TRBD2; j_gene: TRBJ2-7; v_gene: TRBV12-3/TRBV12-4; CDR3nt: TGTGCCAGCAGTTTATCTAGCGGGAGTTACGAGCAGTACTTC; CDR3aa: CASSLSSGSYEQYF